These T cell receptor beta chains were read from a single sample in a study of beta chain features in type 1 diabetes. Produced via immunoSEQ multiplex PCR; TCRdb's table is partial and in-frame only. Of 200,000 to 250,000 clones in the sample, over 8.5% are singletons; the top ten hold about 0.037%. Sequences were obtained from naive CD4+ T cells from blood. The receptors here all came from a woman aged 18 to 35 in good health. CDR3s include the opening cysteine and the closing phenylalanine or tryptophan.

CASSGRRTDTQYF	TRBV14	TRBJ2-3
CASSENGVGEQYF	TRBV2	TRBJ2-7
CASRGQRTEAFF	TRBV14	TRBJ1-1
CASSLGPNYEQYF	TRBV5-1	TRBJ2-7
CASSPPGLAAYNEQFF	TRBV5-1	TRBJ2-1
CSGGLSTDTQYF	TRBV29-1	TRBJ2-3
CASSLLGRDGPQPQHF	TRBV5-8	TRBJ1-5
CASSPGLRVQETQYF	TRBV7-9	TRBJ2-5
CASSLNSRETQYF	TRBV7-2	TRBJ2-5
CASSSTGRALHF	TRBV7-2	TRBJ1-6
CAIRGQNNYGYTF	TRBV10-3	TRBJ1-2
CASSYRPVEKLFF	TRBV7-9	TRBJ1-4
CASSLDGTGYSYNEQFF	TRBV5-1	TRBJ2-1
CAWSGTRGYTF	TRBV30	TRBJ1-2
CAVHRNRGETFF	TRBV6-5	TRBJ1-1
CATSRERAHSGDTQYF	TRBV15	TRBJ2-3
CASSFGSGLYNEQFF	TRBV5-1	TRBJ2-1
CASSLDRASGNTIYF	TRBV7-2	TRBJ1-3
CASSQGGQGRQPQHF	TRBV4-1	TRBJ1-5
CASSLWYRQESSGNTIYF	TRBV5-4	TRBJ1-3
CASSVSGYRTDTQYF	TRBV27	TRBJ2-3
CASSRTSGGAKNEQFF	TRBV2	TRBJ2-1
CASSERRVNEQFF	TRBV6-1	TRBJ2-1
CASMGSSGSREQYF	TRBV6-5	TRBJ2-7
CASRPEGRSIALLYEQYF	TRBV5-1	TRBJ2-7
CASLRGLGYAYEQYF	TRBV2	TRBJ2-7
CASSLSRGNEQFF	TRBV7-6	TRBJ2-1
CASSPGLAGDAGELFF	TRBV5-1	TRBJ2-2
CASSKGTAMNTEAFF	TRBV6-6	TRBJ1-1
CASSGPSGGYTDTQYF	TRBV2	TRBJ2-3
CASSAGVPRELFF	TRBV13	TRBJ2-2
CAWRSRDTEAFF	TRBV30	TRBJ1-1
CASSLSPLGGYEQYF	TRBV27	TRBJ2-7
CASSVQGAATDTQYF	TRBV2	TRBJ2-3
CASSNPTSGRSSGANVLTF	TRBV5-1	TRBJ2-6
CASSLWPTGGTNYQETQYF	TRBV28	TRBJ2-5
CASSLAASAYNEQFF	TRBV11-2	TRBJ2-1
CASRGREDGYTF	TRBV27	TRBJ1-2
CASSQEGGGDTYEQYF	TRBV4-3	TRBJ2-7
CASSLEATEYNEQFF	TRBV5-4	TRBJ2-1
CASRPVGRASYEQYF	TRBV5-6	TRBJ2-7
CASEDSNYGYTF	TRBV6-1	TRBJ1-2
CASSPYREKNTGELFF	TRBV5-4	TRBJ2-2
CASSLEAAGYTF	TRBV7-3	TRBJ1-2
CAWSVGLAGANEQFF	TRBV30	TRBJ2-1
CASSGTGLETQYF	TRBV5-1	TRBJ2-5
CASSFGVPAGITGELFF	TRBV7-6	TRBJ2-2